The following is a T cell receptor beta chain sequence with its context. The sample belongs to a study of shared clonotypes between healthy human individuals. Using immunoSEQ multiplex PCR, the repertoire was profiled, and TCRdb retains in-frame clones only, with some absent. The sample includes more than 2,000,000 clones, 85% to 95% of them seen just once. Germline V lookup: CDR1 MDHEN, CDR2 SYDVKM. The junction had 15 bases not matched to a gene; V was cut back by 5 bases and J by 6 bases. This CDR3 spans 16 amino acids. Sequenced sample: naive CD4+ T cells from PBMCs. The subset was: CD45RA+ positively selected. The chain couples TRBV28 to TRBJ1-2; 7 positions agree with TRBD1. This TCR was recovered from a man aged 18 to 30 in good health. Some clones in this sample may be carry-over from other donors' samples. CDR3 in amino acids: CASSLLTTTGFHGYTF. CDR3 coding DNA: TGTGCCAGCAGTCTGTTGACCACGACAGGGTTCCATGGCTACACCTTC.